The present entry profiles one TCR beta chain with its context. Its matching antigen is unknown. Measured with immunoSEQ multiplex PCR; TCRdb has only the in-frame clones, and not every one. The top ten hold 7% to 8.5% of the sample, which has about 10,000 clones, around 92% seen once. This record belongs to a study of PD-1 blockade in classical Hodgkin lymphoma. This sample's time point: newly diagnosed, previously untreated cHL patient sample. Negative selection with magnets was how CD8+ T cells were isolated from the thawed PBMCs. Points from the study as a whole: The authors have not defined what causes the repertoire differences, possibly disease activity or prior therapy. Baseline TCR diversity was reportedly lower in newly diagnosed patients than healthy donors.

J lost 0 bases, V lost 6 bases, and 6 bases had no gene match. Germline CDR1 MNHNY, CDR2 SVGAGI (reference sequence). The CDR3 consists of 15 residues. The chain has TRBV6-6 and TRBJ2-7, with 9 positions matching TRBD1. The clonotype originates from a human donor with classical Hodgkin lymphoma. Sequencing input: CD8+ T cells from blood. CDR3 coding DNA: TGTGCCAGCAGCCCCCCGGGACAGGGCTCCTACGAGCAGTACTTC. The encoded protein is CASSPPGQGSYEQYF.